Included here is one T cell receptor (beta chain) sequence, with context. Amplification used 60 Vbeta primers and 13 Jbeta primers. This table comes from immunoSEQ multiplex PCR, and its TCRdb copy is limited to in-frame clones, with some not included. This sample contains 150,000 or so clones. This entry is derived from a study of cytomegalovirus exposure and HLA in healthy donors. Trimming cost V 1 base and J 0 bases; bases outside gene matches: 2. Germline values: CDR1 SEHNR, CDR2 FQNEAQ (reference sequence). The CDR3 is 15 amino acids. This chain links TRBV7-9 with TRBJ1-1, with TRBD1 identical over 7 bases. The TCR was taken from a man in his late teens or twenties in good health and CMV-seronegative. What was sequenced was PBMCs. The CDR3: CASSLGQGMNTEAFF. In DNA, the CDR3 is TGTGCCAGCAGCTTAGGACAGGGCATGAACACTGAAGCTTTCTTT.